These T cell receptor beta chains were read from a single sample in a study of T cell changes during pregnancy in multiple sclerosis. Measured with immunoSEQ multiplex PCR; TCRdb has only the in-frame clones, and not every one. The data show about 72,000 clones, with about nine tenths seen just once and roughly 0.7% held by the top ten. The sequences come from peripheral blood, collected in the third trimester of pregnancy. Receptor source: a female donor in good health, enrolled as a control in a pregnancy study. Both conserved end residues are part of each CDR3. Fields, in order: J gene, V gene, D gene, clone size, CDR3 protein, CDR3 DNA. The D gene is left open where the match is weak. Clone size is stated in some rows and not others, as once, few, many or a class when expanded.

j_gene: TRBJ2-7; v_gene: TRBV6-5; d_gene: TRBD1; abundance: once; CDR3aa: CASASTGTGDYEQYF; CDR3nt: TGTGCCAGCGCGTCCACGGGGACAGGGGACTACGAGCAGTACTTC
j_gene: TRBJ2-1; v_gene: TRBV4-3; d_gene: -; abundance: -; CDR3aa: CASSQIGGRASYNEQFF; CDR3nt: TGCGCCAGCAGCCAAATCGGGGGGCGGGCCTCTTACAATGAGCAGTTCTTC
j_gene: TRBJ2-1; v_gene: TRBV5-1; d_gene: -; abundance: -; CDR3aa: CASSVPKKITDEQFF; CDR3nt: TGCGCCAGCAGCGTTCCTAAGAAAATCACCGATGAGCAGTTCTTC
j_gene: TRBJ1-6; v_gene: TRBV5-1; d_gene: TRBD1; abundance: -; CDR3aa: CASSSGIWGQGFALHF; CDR3nt: TGCGCCAGCAGCTCTGGGATCTGGGGACAGGGTTTTGCCCTCCACTTT
j_gene: TRBJ2-5; v_gene: TRBV4-1; d_gene: TRBD1; abundance: -; CDR3aa: CASSQDGGQGAGQETQYF; CDR3nt: TGCGCCAGCAGCCAAGATGGGGGCCAGGGGGCAGGACAAGAGACCCAGTACTTC
j_gene: TRBJ2-7; v_gene: TRBV7-2; d_gene: TRBD2; abundance: -; CDR3aa: CASSSPRNSGSSEQYF; CDR3nt: TGTGCCAGCAGCTCCCCCCGTAATAGCGGGAGTAGCGAGCAGTACTTC
j_gene: TRBJ1-4; v_gene: TRBV6-1; d_gene: -; abundance: -; CDR3aa: CASSEEQGAEKLFF; CDR3nt: TGTGCCAGCAGTGAAGAGCAGGGTGCTGAAAAACTGTTTTTT
j_gene: TRBJ2-3; v_gene: TRBV10-2; d_gene: -; abundance: -; CDR3aa: CASSDGQLTDTQYF; CDR3nt: TGCGCCAGCAGTGATGGGCAGCTCACAGATACGCAGTATTTT
j_gene: TRBJ1-3; v_gene: TRBV6-6; d_gene: -; abundance: -; CDR3aa: CASGGTPGGSSNTIYF; CDR3nt: TGTGCCAGCGGCGGGACCCCCGGCGGTAGCTCGAACACCATATATTTT
j_gene: TRBJ2-1; v_gene: TRBV18; d_gene: -; abundance: -; CDR3aa: CARKPGYNEQFF; CDR3nt: TGTGCCAGAAAACCGGGTTACAATGAGCAGTTCTTC
j_gene: TRBJ2-7; v_gene: TRBV21-1; d_gene: -; abundance: -; CDR3aa: CASSKERRTGAGEQYF; CDR3nt: TGTGCCAGCAGCAAAGAGCGGAGGACAGGGGCGGGCGAGCAGTACTTC
j_gene: TRBJ1-1; v_gene: TRBV2; d_gene: -; abundance: -; CDR3aa: CASSDPGYANTEAFF; CDR3nt: TGTGCCAGCAGTGATCCAGGGTACGCAAACACTGAAGCTTTCTTT
j_gene: TRBJ1-2; v_gene: TRBV4-3; d_gene: TRBD1; abundance: -; CDR3aa: CASSHLDRVDGYTF; CDR3nt: TGCGCCAGCAGCCACCTGGACAGGGTGGACGGCTACACCTTC
j_gene: TRBJ2-2; v_gene: TRBV9; d_gene: TRBD2; abundance: -; CDR3aa: CASSVASSGRANTGELFF; CDR3nt: TGTGCCAGCAGCGTAGCGAGTAGCGGGAGAGCGAACACCGGGGAGCTGTTTTTT
j_gene: TRBJ1-2; v_gene: TRBV5-5; d_gene: -; abundance: -; CDR3aa: CASSLGDNYGYTF; CDR3nt: TGTGCCAGCAGCTTAGGGGATAACTATGGCTACACCTTC
j_gene: TRBJ1-1; v_gene: TRBV18; d_gene: -; abundance: -; CDR3aa: CASSPPSLGLADTEAFF; CDR3nt: TGTGCCAGCTCACCACCGAGTCTGGGGCTGGCGGACACTGAAGCTTTCTTT
j_gene: TRBJ1-4; v_gene: TRBV7-9; d_gene: -; abundance: once; CDR3aa: CATQPGILTNEKLFF; CDR3nt: TGTGCCACACAACCAGGGATCCTGACGAATGAAAAACTGTTTTTT
j_gene: TRBJ1-5; v_gene: TRBV6-5; d_gene: TRBD1; abundance: -; CDR3aa: CASSSRTGAGQPQHF; CDR3nt: TGTGCCAGCAGCTCGAGGACAGGGGCAGGACAGCCCCAGCATTTT
j_gene: TRBJ1-1; v_gene: TRBV11-2; d_gene: -; abundance: few; CDR3aa: CASSGQQDTEAFF; CDR3nt: TGTGCCAGCAGCGGACAACAGGACACTGAAGCTTTCTTT
j_gene: TRBJ1-1; v_gene: TRBV10-1; d_gene: TRBD1; abundance: -; CDR3aa: CASREDRYTEAFF; CDR3nt: TGCGCCAGCAGAGAGGACAGGTACACTGAAGCTTTCTTT
j_gene: TRBJ1-2; v_gene: TRBV19; d_gene: -; abundance: few; CDR3aa: CASSIAAERGYTF; CDR3nt: TGTGCCAGTAGTATTGCGGCAGAGCGTGGCTACACCTTC
j_gene: TRBJ2-7; v_gene: TRBV7-2; d_gene: TRBD2; abundance: -; CDR3aa: CASSLVLAASEQYF; CDR3nt: TGTGCCAGCAGCTTAGTTCTAGCGGCCTCTGAGCAGTACTTC